This T cell receptor beta chain appears in the sequencing data of a study of metastatic and nonmetastatic thyroid tumors. No treatment of any kind had been given to any patient before thyroid surgery. This clone was detected many times. TCRdb re-clonotyped the PCR reads via MiXCR. The sample records 45,000 to 65,000 clones, 20% to 25% being singletons. The junction had 8 bases not matched to a gene; V was cut back by 5 bases and J by 1 base. Germline CDR1 and CDR2: DFQATT and SNEGSKA (reference sequence). The CDR3 length is 15 residues. The V call is TRBV20-1, the J call TRBJ2-5; 9 nucleotides match TRBD1. The specimen was blood. The source is a female donor with papillary thyroid cancer or a benign thyroid nodule (not recorded which). Some clones in this sample may be carry-over from other donors' samples. The DNA of the CDR3 is TGCAGTGCTCGTGCCGGGACAGGGCCCCAAGAGACCCAGTACTTC. Residues: CSARAGTGPQETQYF.